The 29 T cell receptor beta chains presented below share a single source sample, sequenced in a study of cytomegalovirus exposure and HLA in healthy donors (dated by TCRdb to the late 2010s). Receptor libraries were prepared by the immunoSEQ multiplex PCR assay. A mixture of 60 forward primers for TCR Vbeta segments and 13 reverse primers for TCR Jbeta segments was used in the multiplex PCR. The clones in this table, taken by TCRdb from immuneACCESS, are in-frame only. Not every clone is retained; where verified, under half of the shortfall comes from an unresolved V gene, and the cause of the rest is unknown. This sample is represented by 20,000 to 30,000 clones; 75% to 85% of them were singletons. 4% to 5.5% of the sample lies in the top ten. Sequenced sample: PBMCs. The receptors here all came from a male donor in good health and CMV-seronegative.

This chain links TRBV6-5 with TRBJ1-4; tentative D call: TRBD1 (6 bases). CDR1 and CDR2 from the germline V gene are MNHEY and SVGAGI. V dropped 6 bases and J dropped 4 bases, with 15 bases sitting between them. This CDR3 contains 15 residues. The CDR3 DNA reads as TGTGCCAGCAGGGGTTGGGACACAAATAATGAAAAACTGTTTTTT. It yields the protein CASRGWDTNNEKLFF.

The chain recombines TRBV19 with TRBJ1-2; the match to TRBD1 covers 8 bases. Germline V gene lookup returns CDR1 LNHDA and CDR2 SQIVND (reference sequence). This CDR3 is built from 12 residues. The V gene end was trimmed by 3 bases and the J gene end by 14 bases; junction bases not matched to a gene: 8. The CDR3 region has the DNA TGTGCCAGTAGTATCTTATCAGGGGACAGGACCTTC. Amino acid sequence: CASSILSGDRTF.

The chain employs TRBV4-2 and TRBJ2-1; 10 bases agree with TRBD2. The CDR3 is 15 residues long. Per the germline V gene, CDR1 is LGHNA and CDR2 is YNFKEQ. V was pared by 0 bases and J by 7 bases, with 3 bases of the junction left unmatched. CDR3 amino acids: CASSQEAGGPNEQFF. In nucleotides, the CDR3 is TGTGCCAGCAGCCAAGAAGCGGGGGGGCCAAATGAGCAGTTCTTC.

The J gene is TRBJ1-5, the V gene TRBV7-2, with D possibly matching TRBD1 (5 bases). The CDR3 runs to 15 residues. The V gene's germline CDR1 is SGHTA and CDR2 FQGNSA. The V and J ends lost 0 bases and 4 bases respectively, with 10 bases between them. CDR3 bases: TGTGCCAGCAGCTTAGCAGGGGCGGGAAATCAGCCCCAGCATTTT. It yields the protein CASSLAGAGNQPQHF.

V gene TRBV7-2 combines with J gene TRBJ2-2, with D hard to call. Trimming left V 4 bases short and J 3 bases short, with 9 bases between. Germline assignment: CDR1 SGHTA and CDR2 FQGNSA. This CDR3 spans 14 amino acids. The CDR3 nucleotides read TGTGCCAGCAGCTCCCTTAGATACACCGGGGAGCTGTTTTTT. It encodes CASSSLRYTGELFF.

The rearrangement uses TRBV16 and TRBJ1-5; unclear D gene. This CDR3 is built from 14 residues. V was cut by 4 bases and J by 9 bases, with 16 bases left in between. Germline assignment: CDR1 KGHSY and CDR2 FQNENV. CDR3 coding DNA: TGTGCCAGCAGCCCGTACGAAAGTGCCGGGCCCCAGCATTTT. This gives the protein CASSPYESAGPQHF.

The CDR3 region has the DNA TGCGCCAGCAGCCAAGATAAGGGACCGGGAGGTGAAAAACTGTTTTTT. Its protein product is CASSQDKGPGGEKLFF. V and J are TRBV4-3 and TRBJ1-4; possibly TRBD1 for D (5 bases). The V gene lost 0 bases and the J gene lost 7 bases, with 15 bases spanning the gap. CDR1 LGHNA and CDR2 YSLEER come from the germline V gene. The CDR3 runs 16 residues.

The rearrangement uses TRBV6-5 and TRBJ2-1, with a tentative D call TRBD1 (5 bases). The CDR3 length is 15 residues. Germline V gives CDR1 MNHEY, CDR2 SVGAGI. With 0 bases removed from V and 3 bases from J, the gap between germline ends came to 9 bases. CDR3 sequence: CASSYSGDSYNEQFF. CDR3 nucleotides: TGTGCCAGCAGTTACTCTGGCGACAGCTACAATGAGCAGTTCTTC.

The V gene is TRBV7-6, the J gene TRBJ2-2; 12 bases agree with TRBD2. CDR3 size: 15 residues. V lost 4 bases, J lost 9 bases, and 6 bases stayed unmatched. From germline, CDR1 is SGHVS and CDR2 FNYEAQ. The CDR3 DNA reads as TGTGCCAGCAGCTCAAGGACTAGCGGGATACGGGAGCTGTTTTTT. It is translated as CASSSRTSGIRELFF.

The chain carries TRBV7-6 and TRBJ2-3; the match to TRBD2 covers 12 bases. J was trimmed by 8 bases and V by 1 base; bases with no gene match: 4. The CDR3 is 15 residues long. Germline V gene lookup returns CDR1 SGHVS and CDR2 FNYEAQ. The CDR3 here is CASSLVSSGGATQYF. As DNA, the CDR3 is TGTGCCAGCAGCTTAGTGTCTAGCGGGGGGGCTACGCAGTATTTT.

V gene TRBV2 combines with J gene TRBJ2-5; TRBD2 matches 11 bases. The CDR3 contains 16 residues. Germline V gene data show CDR1 as SNHLY and CDR2 as FYNNEI. Losses at the gene ends were 2 bases for V and 3 bases for J; bases not matched to a gene: 5. CDR3 region: CASSERSSGGKETQYF. CDR3 nucleotides: TGTGCCAGCAGTGAACGTTCTAGCGGGGGGAAAGAGACCCAGTACTTC.

A single count supports this clone. The V call is TRBV30, the J call TRBJ2-5, with 10 bases fitting TRBD1. There are 14 residues in the CDR3. The V segment lost 7 bases and the J segment 4 bases; nucleotides outside the gene matches: 9. CDR1 is GTSNPN and CDR2 is SVGIG in the germline V gene (reference sequence). Here the CDR3 reads CALKTGGVRETQYF. CDR3 nucleotide sequence: TGTGCCTTAAAGACAGGGGGCGTCCGAGAGACCCAGTACTTC.

The chain links TRBV5-5 to TRBJ1-1; possibly TRBD1 for D (6 bases). From germline, CDR1 is SGHKS and CDR2 YYEKEE (reference sequence). The CDR3 has 17 residues. With 2 bases removed from V and 0 bases from J, the gap between germline ends came to 17 bases. CDR3 loop: CASSFLAPGQVNTEAFF. The CDR3 nucleotides are TGTGCCAGCAGCTTCTTGGCCCCGGGACAAGTGAACACTGAAGCTTTCTTT.

By sample share, this clone is medium-sized (0.01 to 0.1%). Here the CDR3 DNA reads TGTGCCAGCAGATATAAAGGACAGGGTTCGTATGAGCAGTTCTTC. Encoded protein: CASRYKGQGSYEQFF. The rearrangement joins TRBV27 to TRBJ2-1; 8 nucleotides match TRBD1. V dropped 6 bases and J dropped 8; count of bases not matched to a gene: 12. Germline assignment: CDR1 MNHEY and CDR2 SMNVEV (reference sequence). There are 15 residues in the CDR3.

The V call is TRBV6-1, the J call TRBJ1-5, with a possible D match to TRBD1 (6 bases). This CDR3 is 14 amino acids long. CDR1 is MNHNS, CDR2 SASEGT, per germline. V was cut by 1 base and J by 4 bases, with 8 bases left in between. CDR3 loop: CASSEGTENQPQHF. The CDR3 region has the DNA TGTGCCAGCAGTGAAGGGACAGAAAATCAGCCCCAGCATTTT.

The chain links TRBV9 to TRBJ2-7; 9 bases align to TRBD1. CDR3 length: 17 residues. CDR1 is SGDLS, CDR2 YYNGEE, per germline. V lost 3 bases to trimming and J lost 6 bases; unmatched junction nucleotides: 16. The CDR3 region has the DNA TGTGCCAGCAGCGAGGGGGTCGGGGGACAGGGAGTTTCCGAGCAGTACTTC. It translates to CASSEGVGGQGVSEQYF.

The chain recombines TRBV10-3 with TRBJ1-6, with a weak D call TRBD1 (5 bases). CDR3 length: 14 amino acids. Germline CDR1 ENHRY, CDR2 SYGVKD. The V end lost 6 bases, the J end lost 1 base, and 7 bases lay between the germline ends. The CDR3 protein is CAIRDSSYNSPLHF. CDR3 sequence (DNA): TGTGCCATCAGAGACAGTTCCTATAATTCACCCCTCCACTTT.

This chain joins TRBV4-3 and TRBJ1-2; maybe TRBD1 (6 bases). In germline, CDR1 is LGHNA, CDR2 YSLEER. The CDR3 has 13 residues. Trimming removed 0 bases at V and 5 bases at J, with 7 bases between. The CDR3 nucleotides are TGCGCCAGCAGCCAAGATGGGACATATGGCTACACCTTC. Translated: CASSQDGTYGYTF.

Of note for this clone: Germline is not matched at one junction end, which may reflect a read error. The CDR3 DNA sequence: TGTGCCAGCCCACCATTACTAGGGGAAGCTTTCTTT. Its protein product is CASPPLLGEAFF. The chain recombines TRBV18 with TRBJ1-1; no reliable D call. The germline CDR1 and CDR2 sequences are KGHSH and LQKENI. The CDR3 is 12 residues long.

The genes are TRBV27 and TRBJ2-1; the D is unclear. V was pared by 4 bases and J by 3 bases, with 16 bases between. This CDR3 region has 16 residues. Germline CDR1 reads MNHEY; CDR2 reads SMNVEV (reference sequence). This chain's CDR3 is CASSSPPKRLYNEQFF. The CDR3 DNA sequence: TGTGCCAGCAGTTCCCCGCCTAAGCGCCTCTACAATGAGCAGTTCTTC.

The genes are TRBV27 and TRBJ2-3, with D perhaps matching TRBD2 (6 bases). CDR3 length: 17 amino acids. Germline-derived CDR1 and CDR2 are MNHEY and SMNVEV (reference sequence). The V gene lost 2 bases and the J gene lost 0 bases, with 15 bases spanning the gap. In DNA form, the CDR3 reads TGTGCCAGCAGTTTAGGTATTAGCGGAGGGAGCACAGATACGCAGTATTTT. It specifies CASSLGISGGSTDTQYF.

The chain has TRBV27 and TRBJ2-1; the D gene is possibly TRBD1 (6 bases). Germline lookup yields CDR1 MNHEY and CDR2 SMNVEV (reference sequence). With 3 bases removed from V and 6 bases from J, the gap between germline ends came to 12 bases. The CDR3 loop spans 14 amino acids. In DNA, the CDR3 is TGTGCCAGCAGTTTGCCAGGGGTGGGCAATGAGCAGTTCTTC. It translates to CASSLPGVGNEQFF.

The V and J genes are TRBV6-1 and TRBJ2-3; 9 nucleotides align to TRBD2. Germline V gene data show CDR1 as MNHNS and CDR2 as SASEGT. The CDR3 length is 15 residues. Trimming removed 3 bases from V and 2 bases from J; junction bases left unmatched: 3. For the CDR3, the DNA is TGTGCCAGCAGTGAGCTAGCGGGGAACACAGATACGCAGTATTTT. Translating it yields CASSELAGNTDTQYF.

Only one count was recorded for this clone. The chain combines TRBV10-3 with TRBJ1-2; D remains unclear. The CDR3 covers 15 residues. Germline V gene sequence: CDR1 ENHRY, CDR2 SYGVKD. V was cut by 2 bases and J by 2 bases, with 12 bases left in between. In nucleotides, the CDR3 is TGTGCCATCAGTGAGATGGTCAGCGTGAACTATGGCTACACCTTC. Translation gives CAISEMVSVNYGYTF.

V gene TRBV29-1 combines with J gene TRBJ2-2; 9 bases map to TRBD1. CDR3 length equals 15 residues. Looked up from germline, CDR1 is SQVTM and CDR2 is ANQGSEA. V lost 7 bases to trimming and J lost 4 bases; unmatched junction nucleotides: 10. CDR3 region: CSAKGGQGGTGELFF. In DNA form, the CDR3 reads TGCAGCGCCAAAGGGGGACAGGGTGGCACCGGGGAGCTGTTTTTT.

The chain uses TRBV19 and TRBJ2-2; D unresolved. V gave up 3 bases and J gave up 7 bases, with 21 bases separating them. This CDR3 comprises 17 residues. Per the germline V gene, CDR1 is LNHDA and CDR2 is SQIVND (reference sequence). The CDR3 spells CASSISYYLPSSGELFF. CDR3 in DNA: TGTGCCAGTAGTATTTCGTACTACCTACCGAGTAGCGGGGAGCTGTTTTTT.

Details on this clone: At one end the junction does not follow the germline gene, possibly because of a read error. The chain combines TRBV18 with TRBJ2-7, with 7 bases fitting TRBD2. The CDR3 totals 12 residues. Per germline, CDR1 KGHSH and CDR2 LQKENI. The CDR3 nucleotides are TGTGCCAGCTCACCAGGAGCGGGACTCCTTTCCTTC. Protein sequence: CASSPGAGLLSF.

This clone was found a few times. This chain links TRBV6-1 with TRBJ1-1; D is uncertain. V was cut by 6 bases and J by 1 base, with 12 bases left in between. The CDR3 extends over 14 amino acids. CDR1 and CDR2 from the germline V gene are MNHNS and SASEGT. The CDR3 DNA reads TGTGCCAGCAGCAGAGGGAGGTCGAACACTGAAGCTTTCTTT. The encoded protein is CASSRGRSNTEAFF.

V gene TRBV5-1 combines with J gene TRBJ2-2; D perhaps matches TRBD2 (5 bases). This CDR3 has 14 residues. Trimming removed 4 bases from V and 6 bases from J, with 13 bases in between. Per germline, CDR1 SGHRS and CDR2 YFSETQ. The CDR3, as DNA: TGCGCCAGCAGCCCGCAAGGAGGTGCCGGGGAGCTGTTTTTT. Translated, it gives CASSPQGGAGELFF.